A selection of T cell receptor beta chains follows, all from one sample in a study of metastatic and nonmetastatic thyroid tumors. TCRdb reprocessed the PCR reads via MiXCR. The data hold about 64,000 clones, with around 15% observed a single time. The specimen was blood. Every receptor here comes from a male donor with papillary thyroid cancer or a benign thyroid nodule (not recorded which). Some clones in this sample may be carry-over from other donors' samples. CDR3s include the opening cysteine and the closing phenylalanine or tryptophan. Fields, in order: D gene, J gene, clone size, V gene, CDR3 protein, CDR3 DNA. D genes are given only for firm matches. Expanded clones get a size class; other rows say once, few or many, or leave the size out.

d_call: .
j_call: TRBJ1-4
clone_size: many
v_call: TRBV11-2
cdr3_aa: CASSSGPIQEKLFF
cdr3_nt: TGTGCCAGCAGCTCGGGACCTATTCAAGAAAAACTGTTTTTT

d_call: .
j_call: TRBJ2-1
clone_size: many
v_call: TRBV24-1
cdr3_aa: CATGRTVDPEEQFF
cdr3_nt: TGTGCCACCGGCCGGACAGTGGACCCTGAGGAGCAGTTCTTC

d_call: .
j_call: TRBJ2-2
clone_size: many
v_call: TRBV9
cdr3_aa: CASSADGGELFF
cdr3_nt: TGTGCCAGCAGCGCGGACGGCGGGGAGCTGTTTTTT

d_call: .
j_call: TRBJ2-4
clone_size: many
v_call: TRBV24-1
cdr3_aa: CATSGGVGGENIQYF
cdr3_nt: TGTGCCACCAGTGGGGGGGTGGGGGGTGAGAACATTCAGTACTTC

d_call: .
j_call: TRBJ2-1
clone_size: many
v_call: TRBV7-9
cdr3_aa: CASSFSVREQFF
cdr3_nt: TGTGCCAGCAGCTTCTCGGTGCGTGAGCAGTTCTTC

d_call: .
j_call: TRBJ2-5
clone_size: many
v_call: TRBV7-9
cdr3_aa: CASGIEETQYF
cdr3_nt: TGTGCCAGCGGCATCGAAGAGACCCAGTACTTC

d_call: TRBD2
j_call: TRBJ2-1
clone_size: many
v_call: TRBV3-1
cdr3_aa: CASSQGTSGPSYNEQFF
cdr3_nt: TGTGCCAGCAGCCAGGGGACTAGCGGGCCCTCCTACAATGAGCAGTTCTTC

d_call: .
j_call: TRBJ2-3
clone_size: many
v_call: TRBV24-1
cdr3_aa: CATSDRSFRDQAHTQYF
cdr3_nt: TGTGCCACCAGTGATCGTTCATTCCGGGACCAAGCCCATACGCAGTATTTT

d_call: TRBD2
j_call: TRBJ2-1
clone_size: many
v_call: TRBV7-6
cdr3_aa: CASATAASGGAGHEQFF
cdr3_nt: TGTGCCAGCGCCACGGCGGCTAGCGGGGGGGCGGGTCATGAGCAGTTCTTC

d_call: .
j_call: TRBJ1-5
clone_size: .
v_call: TRBV7-9
cdr3_aa: CASSPRGDHQPQHF
cdr3_nt: TGTGCCAGCAGCCCAAGGGGGGACCATCAGCCCCAGCATTTT

d_call: TRBD2
j_call: TRBJ2-2
clone_size: once
v_call: TRBV13
cdr3_aa: CASRCSGRTGAGELFF
cdr3_nt: TGTGCCAGCAGATGTAGCGGGAGAACTGGTGCCGGGGAGCTGTTTTTT

d_call: .
j_call: TRBJ1-1
clone_size: few
v_call: TRBV29-1
cdr3_aa: CSVSQLNTEAFF
cdr3_nt: TGCAGCGTCTCCCAATTGAACACTGAAGCTTTCTTT

d_call: .
j_call: TRBJ1-2
clone_size: many
v_call: TRBV5-1
cdr3_aa: CASSLGDRPSYGYTF
cdr3_nt: TGCGCCAGCAGCTTGGGTGACAGGCCCTCCTATGGCTACACCTTC

d_call: TRBD2
j_call: TRBJ2-2
clone_size: many
v_call: TRBV14
cdr3_aa: CASSGLAGSTGELFF
cdr3_nt: TGTGCCAGCAGCGGCCTAGCGGGTTCCACCGGGGAGCTGTTTTTT

d_call: TRBD1
j_call: TRBJ1-1
clone_size: many
v_call: TRBV28
cdr3_aa: CASSPSYRGAFF
cdr3_nt: TGTGCCAGCAGTCCGTCCTACAGGGGAGCTTTCTTT

d_call: .
j_call: TRBJ2-3
clone_size: .
v_call: TRBV7-8
cdr3_aa: CSSSHLRASSTDTQYF
cdr3_nt: TGTTCCAGCAGCCATCTCCGGGCATCTAGCACAGATACGCAGTATTTT

d_call: TRBD2
j_call: TRBJ2-1
clone_size: many
v_call: TRBV2
cdr3_aa: CASSVMAAGGGSEQFF
cdr3_nt: TGTGCCAGCAGTGTCATGGCAGCCGGGGGGGGCAGCGAGCAGTTCTTC

d_call: TRBD1
j_call: TRBJ1-6
clone_size: .
v_call: TRBV19
cdr3_aa: CASSEGQRNSPLHF
cdr3_nt: TGTGCCAGTAGCGAGGGACAGAGAAATTCACCCCTCCACTTT

d_call: TRBD1
j_call: TRBJ2-7
clone_size: .
v_call: TRBV4-2
cdr3_aa: CSSSPWTGGMRTYEQCF
cdr3_nt: TGTTCCAGCAGCCCGTGGACAGGTGGGATGCGGACCTACGAGCAGTGCTTC

d_call: TRBD1
j_call: TRBJ2-1
clone_size: .
v_call: TRBV20-1
cdr3_aa: CSAPMGQGNEQFF
cdr3_nt: TGCAGTGCCCCGATGGGACAGGGTAATGAGCAGTTCTTC

d_call: .
j_call: TRBJ1-1
clone_size: many
v_call: TRBV11-2
cdr3_aa: CASSGAPQAFF
cdr3_nt: TGTGCCAGCAGTGGGGCCCCGCAAGCTTTCTTT

d_call: TRBD2
j_call: TRBJ2-3
clone_size: many
v_call: TRBV20-1
cdr3_aa: CRTSGKTPTDTQYF
cdr3_nt: TGCAGGACTAGCGGGAAAACTCCCACAGATACGCAGTATTTT

d_call: .
j_call: TRBJ1-2
clone_size: many
v_call: TRBV30
cdr3_aa: CAWKMEGPGGYTF
cdr3_nt: TGTGCCTGGAAAATGGAGGGGCCGGGTGGCTACACCTTC

d_call: .
j_call: TRBJ1-6
clone_size: many
v_call: TRBV3-1
cdr3_aa: CASSKDDSPLHF
cdr3_nt: TGTGCCAGCAGCAAAGACGATTCACCCCTCCACTTT

d_call: TRBD1
j_call: TRBJ1-4
clone_size: many
v_call: TRBV7-8
cdr3_aa: CASSLEGTGGAFEKLFF
cdr3_nt: TGTGCCAGCAGCTTAGAGGGCACAGGGGGCGCGTTTGAAAAACTGTTTTTT

d_call: .
j_call: TRBJ2-1
clone_size: many
v_call: TRBV6-1
cdr3_aa: CAGRKGTEQFF
cdr3_nt: TGTGCCGGCAGAAAGGGGACTGAGCAGTTCTTC

d_call: TRBD1
j_call: TRBJ1-5
clone_size: many
v_call: TRBV30
cdr3_aa: CAWSRRDRRNQPQHF
cdr3_nt: TGTGCCTGGAGTCGAAGGGACAGACGAAATCAGCCCCAGCATTTT

d_call: TRBD1
j_call: TRBJ2-7
clone_size: .
v_call: TRBV28
cdr3_aa: CASIPWAGGYEHYF
cdr3_nt: TGTGCCAGCATTCCCTGGGCAGGGGGCTACGAGCATTACTTC

d_call: TRBD2
j_call: TRBJ2-3
clone_size: many
v_call: TRBV5-1
cdr3_aa: CASSVPTSGSTDTQYF
cdr3_nt: TGCGCCAGCAGCGTCCCGACTAGCGGGAGCACAGATACGCAGTATTTT

d_call: TRBD2
j_call: TRBJ2-1
clone_size: many
v_call: TRBV7-2
cdr3_aa: CASSLDGRAYNEQFF
cdr3_nt: TGTGCCAGCAGCTTAGACGGGAGGGCCTACAATGAGCAGTTCTTC

d_call: .
j_call: TRBJ2-6
clone_size: few
v_call: TRBV9
cdr3_aa: CASSGFSTVSGANVLTF
cdr3_nt: TGTGCCAGCAGCGGGTTTTCAACGGTCTCTGGGGCCAACGTCCTGACTTTC

d_call: .
j_call: TRBJ2-7
clone_size: .
v_call: TRBV6-2/TRBV6-3
cdr3_aa: CASSYSVGGGPYEHYF
cdr3_nt: TGTGCCAGCAGTTACTCTGTCGGGGGCGGGCCCTACGAGCATTACTTC

d_call: .
j_call: TRBJ1-6
clone_size: .
v_call: TRBV28
cdr3_aa: CASRGWLMGGVSLHF
cdr3_nt: TGTGCCAGCAGAGGCTGGTTAATGGGTGGTGTGTCCCTCCACTTT

d_call: .
j_call: TRBJ2-5
clone_size: many
v_call: TRBV24-1
cdr3_aa: CATGNRGTQETQYF
cdr3_nt: TGTGCCACCGGCAACCGGGGGACCCAAGAGACCCAGTACTTC

d_call: .
j_call: TRBJ1-2
clone_size: many
v_call: TRBV20-1
cdr3_aa: CSARGHYYGYTF
cdr3_nt: TGCAGTGCTAGGGGACACTACTATGGCTACACCTTC

d_call: .
j_call: TRBJ1-5
clone_size: few
v_call: TRBV6-2/TRBV6-3
cdr3_aa: CASSYTTGAGNQPQHF
cdr3_nt: TGTGCCAGCAGCTACACGACAGGTGCTGGCAATCAGCCCCAGCATTTT

d_call: .
j_call: TRBJ1-4
clone_size: many
v_call: TRBV19
cdr3_aa: CASSPGQANEKLFF
cdr3_nt: TGTGCCAGTAGCCCGGGTCAGGCTAATGAAAAACTGTTTTTT

d_call: .
j_call: TRBJ2-7
clone_size: many
v_call: TRBV5-1
cdr3_aa: CANSLAAGGYEQYF
cdr3_nt: TGCGCCAACAGCTTGGCGGCAGGAGGGTACGAGCAGTACTTC

d_call: .
j_call: TRBJ2-7
clone_size: .
v_call: TRBV6-2/TRBV6-3
cdr3_aa: CASSYSRNVDYTYEQYF
cdr3_nt: TGTGCCAGCAGTTACTCGCGTAACGTGGACTACACCTACGAGCAGTACTTC

d_call: .
j_call: TRBJ2-3
clone_size: many
v_call: TRBV7-9
cdr3_aa: CASSLQVGTDTQYF
cdr3_nt: TGTGCCAGCAGCTTGCAGGTCGGTACAGATACGCAGTATTTT

d_call: TRBD2
j_call: TRBJ2-5
clone_size: many
v_call: TRBV6-1
cdr3_aa: CASSPTSGQETQYF
cdr3_nt: TGTGCCAGCAGCCCCACTAGCGGACAAGAGACCCAGTACTTC

d_call: .
j_call: TRBJ1-1
clone_size: many
v_call: TRBV5-1
cdr3_aa: CASKLQENTEAFF
cdr3_nt: TGCGCCAGCAAATTACAGGAAAACACTGAAGCTTTCTTT

d_call: TRBD2
j_call: TRBJ2-3
clone_size: many
v_call: TRBV5-1
cdr3_aa: CASSQRTSGISYTQYF
cdr3_nt: TGCGCCAGCAGCCAAAGGACTAGCGGGATTTCATATACGCAGTATTTT